Described below is a single T cell receptor (beta chain) sequence and its context. The antigen remains unidentified. Repertoires were generated with immunoSEQ multiplex PCR, while TCRdb's copy carries only in-frame clones and drops some. The sample holds around 190,000 clones, about 81% seen once. Among the 120 or so subjects of the validation cohort, separate from the roughly 670-subject first cohort, were the donors. These data come from a study of cytomegalovirus exposure and HLA in healthy donors. At the level of the study: According to later analysis, the same platform produced the 120 validation and approximately 700 first-cohort repertoires.

Study-wide results and caveats: The study found most TCR sequences rare, yet found some public TCRs in many donors.

Germline assignment: CDR1 MNHNS and CDR2 SASEGT. The CDR3 sequence is 16 residues long. Trimming cost V 3 bases and J 3 bases; bases outside gene matches: 5. The clonotype was recovered from a woman in her 30s in good health and CMV-seronegative. V is TRBV6-1 and J is TRBJ1-5, with TRBD1 matching over 10 bases. Source material: PBMCs. CDR3 coding DNA: TGTGCCAGCAGTGATTGGACAGGGGGGCACAATCAGCCCCAGCATTTT. This codes for CASSDWTGGHNQPQHF.